A selection of T cell receptor beta chains follows, all from one sample in a study of shared T cell receptors in the human thymus. Profiled with immunoSEQ multiplex PCR; TCRdb holds only in-frame clones, not every one. The sample carries about 710,000 clones, approximately 87% recorded once. These records were also assigned to another study, of human thymus T cells.

Sequencing input: thymocytes. These receptors were taken from a boy in the first two years of life with a congenital heart defect. The CDR3 runs from the conserved cysteine through the conserved F or W. D genes are given only for firm matches. Only part of the rows carry a size: once, few, many, or a class if the clone is expanded.

.	TRBV18	.	TRBJ2-3	CASSPPRSSPGTDTQYF	TGTGCCAGCTCACCACCCCGGTCAAGTCCTGGCACAGATACGCAGTATTTT
once	TRBV11-2	.	TRBJ1-1	CASSLPPRQAPNTEAFF	TGTGCCAGCAGCTTGCCCCCCCGGCAGGCACCGAACACTGAAGCTTTCTTT
once	TRBV19	TRBD1	TRBJ2-3	CASSNWTGRNTQYF	TGTGCCAGTAGTAATTGGACAGGAAGGAATACGCAGTATTTT
.	TRBV14	.	TRBJ2-3	CASSEHPGATSTDTQYF	TGTGCCAGCAGCGAGCACCCTGGGGCCACTAGCACAGATACGCAGTATTTT
.	TRBV6-6	.	TRBJ2-1	CASRRAASYNEQFF	TGTGCCAGCAGGAGAGCGGCATCCTACAATGAGCAGTTCTTC
.	TRBV6-1	.	TRBJ1-1	CASGQGLLMNTEAFF	TGTGCCAGCGGGCAGGGACTACTCATGAACACTGAAGCTTTCTTT
.	TRBV2	TRBD1	TRBJ1-4	CASSEALFYRDRGQATNEKLFF	TGTGCCAGCAGTGAAGCCCTTTTTTACCGGGACAGGGGGCAAGCAACTAATGAAAAACTGTTTTTT
.	TRBV7-6	TRBD2	TRBJ2-1	CASSLALAGANISYNEQFF	TGTGCCAGCAGCTTAGCGCTAGCGGGGGCGAACATATCCTACAATGAGCAGTTCTTC
.	TRBV15	.	TRBJ1-6	CATREETAYNSPLHF	TGTGCCACCCGCGAAGAAACAGCCTATAATTCACCCCTCCACTTT
.	TRBV6-5	TRBD2	TRBJ2-2	CASHSSGGELFF	TGTGCCAGCCACTCTAGCGGCGGGGAGCTGTTTTTT
.	TRBV6-1	TRBD1	TRBJ2-1	CASSEGREQGNEQFF	TGTGCCAGCAGTGAGGGTCGAGAACAGGGGAATGAGCAGTTCTTC
few	TRBV5-4	.	TRBJ2-1	CASTPNYTRSSYNEQFF	TGTGCCAGCACACCCAACTATACTAGGAGCTCCTACAATGAGCAGTTCTTC
.	TRBV6-1	TRBD1	TRBJ1-4	CASNNRDRNEKLFF	TGTGCCAGCAATAACCGGGACAGGAATGAAAAACTGTTTTTT
.	TRBV10-1	TRBD1	TRBJ1-5	CASGDRGFGSGNQPQHF	TGCGCCAGCGGGGACAGGGGTTTTGGTAGTGGCAATCAGCCCCAGCATTTT